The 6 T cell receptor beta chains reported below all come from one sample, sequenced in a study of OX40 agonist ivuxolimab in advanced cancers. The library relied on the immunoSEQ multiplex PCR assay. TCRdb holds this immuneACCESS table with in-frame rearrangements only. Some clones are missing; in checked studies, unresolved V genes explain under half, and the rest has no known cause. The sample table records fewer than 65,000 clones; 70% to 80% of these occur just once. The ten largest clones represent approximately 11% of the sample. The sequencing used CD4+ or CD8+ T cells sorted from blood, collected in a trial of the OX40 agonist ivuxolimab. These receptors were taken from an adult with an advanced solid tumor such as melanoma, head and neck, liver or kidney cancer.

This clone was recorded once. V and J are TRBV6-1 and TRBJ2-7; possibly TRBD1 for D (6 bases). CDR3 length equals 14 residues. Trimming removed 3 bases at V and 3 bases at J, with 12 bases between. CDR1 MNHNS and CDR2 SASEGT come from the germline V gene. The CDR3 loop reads CASSDMGAGYEQYF. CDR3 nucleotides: TGTGCCAGCAGTGACATGGGGGCAGGCTACGAGCAGTACTTC.

The CDR3 DNA sequence: TGTGCCAGCACCAGGGTCCGCCGGGCTGACACTGAAGCTTTCTTT. Translating gives CASTRVRRADTEAFF. The chain joins TRBV6-6 to TRBJ1-1, with D perhaps matching TRBD1 (5 bases). The CDR3 is 15 residues long. CDR1 and CDR2 from the germline V gene are MNHNY and SVGAGI (reference sequence). Between the trimmed V and J ends, which lost 7 bases and 3 bases, there was a span of 18 bases.

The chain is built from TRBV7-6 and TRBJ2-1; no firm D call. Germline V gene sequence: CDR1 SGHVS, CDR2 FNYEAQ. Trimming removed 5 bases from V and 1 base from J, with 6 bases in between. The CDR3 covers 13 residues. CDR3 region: CASSKDSYNEQFF. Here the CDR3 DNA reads TGTGCCAGCAGCAAAGATTCCTACAATGAGCAGTTCTTC.

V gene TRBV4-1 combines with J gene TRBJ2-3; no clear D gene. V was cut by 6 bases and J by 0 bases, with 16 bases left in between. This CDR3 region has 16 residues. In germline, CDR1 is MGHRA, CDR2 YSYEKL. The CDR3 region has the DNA TGCGCCAGCAGTCGCTTAATAGGCGTTAGCACAGATACGCAGTATTTT. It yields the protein CASSRLIGVSTDTQYF.

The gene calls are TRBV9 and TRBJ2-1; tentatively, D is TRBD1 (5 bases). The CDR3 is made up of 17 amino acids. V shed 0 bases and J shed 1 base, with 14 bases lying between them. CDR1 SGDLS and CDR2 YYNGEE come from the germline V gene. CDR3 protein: CASSVGSQGLSYNEQFF. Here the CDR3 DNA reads TGTGCCAGCAGCGTAGGAAGCCAGGGATTGTCCTACAATGAGCAGTTCTTC. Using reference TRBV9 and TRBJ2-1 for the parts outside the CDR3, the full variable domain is DSGVTQTPKHLITATGQRVTLRCSPRSGDLSVYWYQQSLDQGLQFLIQYYNGEERAKGNILERFSAQQFPDLHSELNLSSLELGDSALYFCASSVGSQGLSYNEQFFGPGTRLTVL.

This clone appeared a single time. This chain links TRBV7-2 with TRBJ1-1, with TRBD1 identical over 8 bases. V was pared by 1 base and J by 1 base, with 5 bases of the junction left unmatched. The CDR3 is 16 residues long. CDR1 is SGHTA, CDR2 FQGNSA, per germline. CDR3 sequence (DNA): TGTGCCAGCAGCTTAGGGGCCGGGACAGGGAACACTGAAGCTTTCTTT. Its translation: CASSLGAGTGNTEAFF.